A single sample gave rise to the 8 T cell receptor beta chains below, sequenced in a study of shared clonotypes between healthy human individuals. Repertoires were generated with immunoSEQ multiplex PCR, while TCRdb's copy carries only in-frame clones and drops some. The sample holds fewer than 1.6 million clones; 97% to 99% are singletons and the top ten take about 0.35%. Material for sequencing was naive CD4+ T cells sorted from blood. Regarding subset: CD45RA+ positively selected. The receptor set was obtained from a man between 25 and 39 years old in good health.

The gene calls are TRBV7-8 and TRBJ2-7; TRBD1 agrees at 7 bases. The CDR3 totals 12 residues. The germline V gene encodes CDR1 SGHVS and CDR2 FQNEAQ. Losses at the gene ends were 5 bases for V and 5 bases for J; bases not matched to a gene: 3. The CDR3 region has the DNA TGTGCCAGCAGCCTAACAGGGGACGAGCAGTACTTC. It encodes CASSLTGDEQYF.

The rearrangement joins TRBV2 to TRBJ1-1, with a tentative D call TRBD1 (5 bases). CDR3 length equals 12 residues. Germline CDR1 SNHLY, CDR2 FYNNEI. V was trimmed by 3 bases and J by 3 bases, leaving 5 bases between them. The CDR3 DNA sequence: TGTGCCAGCAGTGAGGGGGACACTGAAGCTTTCTTT. This gives the protein CASSEGDTEAFF.

The V and J genes are TRBV30 and TRBJ1-2; D remains ambiguous. Deletions cut 8 bases from V and 7 bases from J, with 8 bases between. This CDR3 has 9 amino acids. Germline loops: CDR1 GTSNPN, CDR2 SVGIG (reference sequence). As DNA, the CDR3 is TGTGCCGCTGAATCTGGCTACACCTTC. Protein: CAAESGYTF.

The V and J genes are TRBV5-1 and TRBJ2-2; D gene ambiguous. V dropped 4 bases and J dropped 6 bases, with 7 bases sitting between them. Germline CDR1 SGHRS, CDR2 YFSETQ. The CDR3 length is 12 residues. DNA for the CDR3: TGCGCCAGCAGCAAGTTTGCCGGGGAGCTGTTTTTT. Its protein product is CASSKFAGELFF.

V gene TRBV9 combines with J gene TRBJ1-4, with a possible D match to TRBD1 (5 bases). Per germline, CDR1 SGDLS and CDR2 YYNGEE. CDR3 length equals 14 residues. Trimming cost V 3 bases and J 7 bases, with 13 bases left between them. CDR3 sequence reads: CASSADIPGEKLFF. The CDR3 coding sequence is TGTGCCAGCAGCGCGGACATACCGGGTGAAAAACTGTTTTTT. Using reference TRBV9 and TRBJ1-4 for the parts outside the CDR3, the full variable domain is DSGVTQTPKHLITATGQRVTLRCSPRSGDLSVYWYQQSLDQGLQFLIQYYNGEERAKGNILERFSAQQFPDLHSELNLSSLELGDSALYFCASSADIPGEKLFFGSGTQLSVL.

With regard to this clone: In the same sample, other DNA sequences code for this CDR3. In DNA form, the CDR3 reads TGTGCCAGTAGTATCGCGGGGAGCTCCTACAATGAGCAGTTCTTC. This encodes CASSIAGSSYNEQFF. J is TRBJ2-1 and V is TRBV19; the D gene is possibly TRBD2 (6 bases). Germline assignment: CDR1 LNHDA and CDR2 SQIVND (reference sequence). V lost 3 bases and J 0 bases, leaving 9 bases between the germline ends. CDR3 length: 15 amino acids.

The rearrangement links TRBV7-2 to TRBJ2-1; D remains unclear. The V and J ends lost 5 bases and 6 bases respectively, with 14 bases between them. Per germline, CDR1 SGHTA and CDR2 FQGNSA. The CDR3 is made up of 14 amino acids. The CDR3 here is CASSATLRGNEQFF. The CDR3 coding sequence is TGTGCCAGCAGCGCCACCCTTAGAGGCAATGAGCAGTTCTTC.

V is TRBV28 and J is TRBJ2-7; D unresolved. V gave up 7 bases and J gave up 3 bases, with 10 bases separating them. CDR1 is MDHEN, CDR2 SYDVKM, per germline. The CDR3 length is 12 residues. CDR3 coding DNA: TGTGCCAGCACCAGTACGAGCTACGAGCAGTACTTC. Amino acid sequence: CASTSTSYEQYF.